The 10 T cell receptor beta chains below all came from one sample that was sequenced in a study of blood T cell repertoires in COVID-19. Sequenced by immunoSEQ multiplex PCR; TCRdb stores in-frame clones only, minus some. The sample yields about 40,000 clones, 82% seen once. Sequences were obtained from peripheral blood. The source of these receptors is a woman between 65 and 79 years old with acute or convalescent COVID-19.

In this sample, this clone turned up a few times. The V call is TRBV9, the J call TRBJ1-1, with a tentative D call TRBD1 (6 bases). Germline V gives CDR1 SGDLS, CDR2 YYNGEE. The CDR3 contains 14 residues. V gave up 6 bases and J gave up 1 base, with 13 bases separating them. The chain's CDR3 is CASTNTGRNTEAFF. In DNA, the CDR3 is TGTGCCAGCACTAACACAGGGAGGAACACTGAAGCTTTCTTT.

V is TRBV30 and J is TRBJ2-2, with 11 bases that match TRBD1. The CDR3 is 15 amino acids. Germline assignment: CDR1 GTSNPN and CDR2 SVGIG (reference sequence). Trimming cost V 3 bases and J 4 bases; bases outside gene matches: 4. The CDR3 spells CAWRRDRGVTGELFF. The CDR3 DNA is TGTGCCTGGAGACGGGACAGGGGGGTCACCGGGGAGCTGTTTTTT.

This clone was recorded a few times. V gene TRBV7-8 combines with J gene TRBJ2-7; TRBD2 agrees at 8 bases. The V and J ends lost 5 bases and 0 bases, in that order; junction bases with no gene match: 6. The CDR3 is made up of 15 amino acids. Looked up from germline, CDR1 is SGHVS and CDR2 is FQNEAQ. CDR3: CASSRLALSSYEQYF. The CDR3 nucleotides read TGTGCCAGCAGCCGACTAGCGCTTAGCTCCTACGAGCAGTACTTC.

The V call is TRBV11-2, the J call TRBJ2-5; TRBD1 aligns across 8 bases. From germline, CDR1 is SGHAT and CDR2 FQNNGV. The trim removed 6 bases at V and 4 bases at J, leaving 10 bases unmatched. The CDR3 runs 15 residues. The CDR3 spells CASRTSGQVGETQYF. In nucleotides, the CDR3 is TGTGCCAGCAGAACTTCGGGACAGGTAGGAGAGACCCAGTACTTC. The complete variable domain, with remaining parts taken from reference TRBV11-2 and TRBJ2-5, reads EAGVAQSPRYKIIEKRQSVAFWCNPISGHATLYWYQQILGQGPKLLIQFQNNGVVDDSQLPKDRFSAERLKGVDSTLKIQPAKLEDSAVYLCASRTSGQVGETQYFGPGTRLLVL.

The chain links TRBV28 to TRBJ2-7; the match to TRBD2 covers 7 bases. The germline CDR1 and CDR2 sequences are MDHEN and SYDVKM. This CDR3 comprises 14 residues. V lost 4 bases and J lost 1; bases outside the gene matches: 4. The CDR3 DNA follows: TGTGCCAGCAGTTGGGGGGGGAGTTCCTACGAGCAGTACTTC. Protein sequence: CASSWGGSSYEQYF.

This chain links TRBV4-2 with TRBJ2-3; TRBD2 agrees at 10 bases. Germline values: CDR1 LGHNA, CDR2 YNFKEQ. J lost 4 bases, V lost 0 bases, and 10 bases had no gene match. The CDR3 is 18 residues long. CDR3 in amino acids: CASSQDHLRGLASDTQYF. CDR3 DNA sequence: TGTGCCAGCAGCCAAGATCATCTGAGGGGACTAGCGTCAGATACGCAGTATTTT.

The chain joins TRBV6-6 to TRBJ2-3; D might be TRBD1 (6 bases). V was clipped by 7 bases and J by 2 bases, with 19 bases between them. The CDR3 contains 16 residues. Germline V gene sequence: CDR1 MNHNY, CDR2 SVGAGI (reference sequence). CDR3 protein: CASNIGWDKNTDTQYF. The CDR3 DNA is TGTGCCAGCAACATCGGGTGGGACAAAAACACAGATACGCAGTATTTT.

V and J are TRBV19 and TRBJ2-3; possibly TRBD2 for D (6 bases). There are 14 residues in the CDR3. CDR1 and CDR2 (germline): LNHDA, SQIVND (reference sequence). Trimming pared 7 bases from V and 6 bases from J, leaving 17 bases between. The CDR3 loop reads CASTPGGGWDTQYF. The CDR3 DNA sequence: TGTGCCAGTACCCCTGGGGGAGGCTGGGATACGCAGTATTTT.

The rearrangement uses TRBV7-2 and TRBJ1-6, with D tentatively TRBD1 (5 bases). Germline CDR1 is SGHTA and CDR2 is FQGNSA. Trimming removed 3 bases at V and 11 bases at J, with 20 bases between. The CDR3 is 16 residues long. CDR3 region: CASSFRRQSAGPPLHF. The CDR3 bases are TGTGCCAGCAGCTTCCGTCGACAGTCAGCGGGGCCACCCCTCCACTTT.

The chain uses TRBV2 and TRBJ1-4, with 9 bases matching TRBD1. The length of the CDR3 is 14 residues. V shed 5 bases and J 6 bases; nucleotides not matched to a gene: 4. Germline V gene data show CDR1 as SNHLY and CDR2 as FYNNEI. The CDR3 sequence is CASSLDRGDEKLFF. Written as DNA, the CDR3 is TGTGCCAGCAGTCTTGACAGGGGGGATGAAAAACTGTTTTTT. The full variable domain, completed using reference TRBV2 and TRBJ1-4, is EPEVTQTPSHQVTQMGQEVILRCVPISNHLYFYWYRQILGQKVEFLVSFYNNEISEKSEIFDDQFSVERPDGSNFTLKIRSTKLEDSAMYFCASSLDRGDEKLFFGSGTQLSVL.